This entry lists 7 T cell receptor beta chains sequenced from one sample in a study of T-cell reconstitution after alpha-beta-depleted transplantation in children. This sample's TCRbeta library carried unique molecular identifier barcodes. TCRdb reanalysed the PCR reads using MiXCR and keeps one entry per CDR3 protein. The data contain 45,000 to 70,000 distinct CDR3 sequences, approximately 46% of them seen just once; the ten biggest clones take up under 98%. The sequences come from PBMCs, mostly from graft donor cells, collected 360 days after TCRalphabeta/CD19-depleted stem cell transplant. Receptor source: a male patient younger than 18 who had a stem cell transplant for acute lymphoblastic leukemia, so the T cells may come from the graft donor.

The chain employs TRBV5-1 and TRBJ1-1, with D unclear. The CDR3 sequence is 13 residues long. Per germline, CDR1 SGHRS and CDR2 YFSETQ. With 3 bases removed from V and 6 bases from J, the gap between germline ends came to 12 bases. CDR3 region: CASSSSKKSEAFF. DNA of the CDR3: TGCGCCAGCAGCTCCTCTAAGAAGTCTGAAGCTTTCTTT.

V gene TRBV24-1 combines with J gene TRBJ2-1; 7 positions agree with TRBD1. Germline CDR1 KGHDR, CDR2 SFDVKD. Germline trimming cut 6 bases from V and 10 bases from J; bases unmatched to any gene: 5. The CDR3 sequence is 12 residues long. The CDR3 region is CATSFRGGEQFF. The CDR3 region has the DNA TGTGCCACCAGTTTTCGAGGGGGCGAGCAGTTCTTC.

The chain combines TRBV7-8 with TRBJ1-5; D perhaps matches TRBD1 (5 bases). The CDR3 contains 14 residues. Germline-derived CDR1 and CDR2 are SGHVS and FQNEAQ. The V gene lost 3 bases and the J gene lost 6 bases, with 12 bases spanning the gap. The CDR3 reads CASSFLQGIQPQHF. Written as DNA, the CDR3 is TGTGCCAGCAGCTTTCTTCAGGGAATTCAGCCCCAGCATTTT.

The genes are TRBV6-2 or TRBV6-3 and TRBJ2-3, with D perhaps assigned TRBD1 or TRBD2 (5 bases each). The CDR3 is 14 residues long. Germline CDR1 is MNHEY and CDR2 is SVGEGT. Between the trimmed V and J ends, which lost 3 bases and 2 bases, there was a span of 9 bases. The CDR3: CASSYQGTTDTQYF. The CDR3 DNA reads TGTGCCAGCAGTTATCAAGGGACCACAGATACGCAGTATTTT.

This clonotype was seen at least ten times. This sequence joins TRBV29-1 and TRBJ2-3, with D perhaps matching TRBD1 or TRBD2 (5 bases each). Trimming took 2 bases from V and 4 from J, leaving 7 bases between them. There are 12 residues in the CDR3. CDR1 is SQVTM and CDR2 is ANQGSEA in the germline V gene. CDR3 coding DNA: TGCAGCGTTGAAAGGGGAGCAGATACGCAGTATTTT. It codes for CSVERGADTQYF.

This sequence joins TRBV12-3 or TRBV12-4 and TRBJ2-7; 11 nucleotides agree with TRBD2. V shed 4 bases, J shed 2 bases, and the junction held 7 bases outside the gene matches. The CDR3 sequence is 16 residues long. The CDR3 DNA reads TGTGCCAGCAGTTCGCGAACTAGCGGGGGACCCTACGAGCAGTACTTC. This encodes CASSSRTSGGPYEQYF.

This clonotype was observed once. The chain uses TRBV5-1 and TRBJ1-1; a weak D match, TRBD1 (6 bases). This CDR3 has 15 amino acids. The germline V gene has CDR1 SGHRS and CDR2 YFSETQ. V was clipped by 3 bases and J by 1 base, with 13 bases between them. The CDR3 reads CASSSEYRANTEAFF. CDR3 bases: TGCGCCAGCAGCTCGGAATACAGGGCGAACACTGAAGCTTTCTTT.